This TCR beta chain was identified during a study of cytomegalovirus exposure and HLA in healthy donors. About the research overall: As an earlier analysis found, some 170 million T cells yielded approximately 110 million unique TCR beta sequences.

A multiplex PCR was run with 60 Vbeta primers and 13 Jbeta primers. TCRdb's table, derived via immunoSEQ multiplex PCR, lists solely in-frame clones and lacks some. The data contain some 150,000 clones, under 90% of them singletons. Study observations and caveats: Information on immune exposure was restricted to one variable (CMV serostatus).

V lost 6 bases to trimming and J lost 5 bases, with 22 bases between them. Germline V CDR1 and CDR2: LNHDA, SQIVND (reference sequence). This CDR3 region has 16 residues. In regard to this clone: Its cognate antigen is unknown.

Sequencing used PBMCs. This TCR was recovered from a male donor in good health and CMV-seronegative. The rearrangement joins TRBV19 to TRBJ1-1; possibly TRBD1 for D (6 bases). The CDR3 DNA sequence: TGTGCCAGTAGCCCCGAGGATACAGGGAGTGGGACTGAAGCTTTCTTT. Protein product: CASSPEDTGSGTEAFF.